This TCR beta chain was observed in a study of radiotherapy plus CTLA-4 blockade in lung cancer. Clones were read by immunoSEQ multiplex PCR, and TCRdb kept only the in-frame ones, dropping some. The sample consists of about 49,000 clones, around 83% of them appearing once. The V segment lost 7 bases and the J segment 2 bases; nucleotides outside the gene matches: 7. This CDR3 is 15 amino acids long. Germline CDR1 reads LNHDA; CDR2 reads SQIVND (reference sequence). Ipilimumab CTLA-4 blockade and focal radiation were given to patients with chemo-refractory metastatic non-small-cell lung cancer. The rearrangement uses TRBV19 and TRBJ2-7; 11 bases fit TRBD2. The clonotype comes from a human donor with non-small cell lung cancer whose response to radiotherapy plus ipilimumab could not be evaluated. The sample here was peripheral blood, taken from a patient treated with radiotherapy plus ipilimumab. The CDR3 loop is CASTSGTSGTYEQYF. The CDR3 DNA sequence: TGTGCCAGTACCTCCGGGACTAGCGGAACCTACGAGCAGTACTTC.